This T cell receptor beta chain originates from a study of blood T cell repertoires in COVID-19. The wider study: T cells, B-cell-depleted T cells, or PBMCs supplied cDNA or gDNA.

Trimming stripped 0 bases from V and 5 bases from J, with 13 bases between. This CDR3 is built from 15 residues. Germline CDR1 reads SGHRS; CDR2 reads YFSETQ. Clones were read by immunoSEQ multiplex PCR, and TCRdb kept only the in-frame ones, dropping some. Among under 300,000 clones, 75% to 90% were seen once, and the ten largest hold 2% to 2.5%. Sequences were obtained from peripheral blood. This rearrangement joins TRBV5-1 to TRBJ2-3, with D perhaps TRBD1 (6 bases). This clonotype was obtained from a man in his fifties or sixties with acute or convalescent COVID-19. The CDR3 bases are TGCGCCAGCAGCTTGGGGCAGGGGTTGGGAGATACGCAGTATTTT. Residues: CASSLGQGLGDTQYF. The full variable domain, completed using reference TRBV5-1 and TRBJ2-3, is KAGVTQTPRYLIKTRGQQVTLSCSPISGHRSVSWYQQTPGQGLQFLFEYFSETQRNKGNFPGRFSGRQFSNSRSEMNVSTLELGDSALYLCASSLGQGLGDTQYFGPGTRLTVL.